The present T cell receptor beta chain was sequenced within a study of blood T cells in healthy people across ages. Trimming left V 5 bases short and J 0 bases short, with 12 bases between. The CDR3 covers 15 residues. Per the germline V gene, CDR1 is SGHTA and CDR2 is FQGNSA. Through a sample-barcoded 5' primer and a J-beta primer mix, a second PCR was run for about 6 to 11 cycles. TCRdb reprocessed the 5' RACE reads with MiXCR, giving one entry per CDR3 protein. The sample lists about 1.1 million distinct CDR3 sequences, more than 30% occurring once. The sample holds a few counts of this clonotype. The J gene is TRBJ2-3, the V gene TRBV7-2, with no clear D. The TCR originated in a man aged 18 to 29 in good health. Material for sequencing was blood. This chain's CDR3 is CASSLPRPSTDTQYF. The CDR3 nucleotides read TGTGCCAGCAGCCTACCACGACCTAGCACAGATACGCAGTATTTT.